Presented here are 18 T cell receptor beta chains from one specimen sequenced in a study of cytomegalovirus exposure and HLA in healthy donors. The PCR employed 60 Vbeta primers together with 13 Jbeta primers. Assay used: immunoSEQ multiplex PCR; TCRdb lists only in-frame clones, some missing. This sample has about 200,000 clones; roughly 80% occur once, and the top ten carry approximately 1.4%. Sequencing used PBMCs. The receptors stem from a girl under 18 in good health and CMV-seronegative.

The chain carries TRBV18 and TRBJ1-3, with D unresolved. Germline CDR1 reads KGHSH; CDR2 reads LQKENI. V lost 2 bases and J lost 7, with 12 bases in between. The CDR3 extends over 14 amino acids. Here the CDR3 DNA reads TGTGCCAGCTCACCAGATACCGTCCGGAACACCATATATTTT. Translated: CASSPDTVRNTIYF. The full variable domain, rest sourced from reference TRBV18 and TRBJ1-3, is NAGVMQNPRHLVRRRGQEARLRCSPMKGHSHVYWYRQLPEEGLKFMVYLQKENIIDESGMPKERFSAEFPKEGPSILRIQQVVRGDSAAYFCASSPDTVRNTIYFGEGSWLTVV.

The chain couples TRBV19 to TRBJ1-2; D may be TRBD1 (5 bases). In germline, CDR1 is LNHDA, CDR2 SQIVND (reference sequence). The CDR3 spans 14 residues. Trimming stripped 3 bases from V and 4 bases from J, with 12 bases between. The CDR3 nucleotides read TGTGCCAGTAGTATGCGGGGGGGGATCTATGGCTACACCTTC. It translates to CASSMRGGIYGYTF.

This clone was observed a handful of times. The rearrangement uses TRBV4-1 and TRBJ2-6, with D tentatively TRBD1 (5 bases). Trimming took 1 base from V and 1 from J, leaving 8 bases between them. The germline V gene encodes CDR1 MGHRA and CDR2 YSYEKL. The CDR3 extends over 16 amino acids. The CDR3 protein is CASSQVGQSGANVLTF. CDR3 nucleotide sequence: TGCGCCAGCAGCCAAGTGGGGCAGTCTGGGGCCAACGTCCTGACTTTC.

This clone has a single count. The chain links TRBV5-1 to TRBJ1-1, with 8 bases aligning to TRBD1. J gave up 5 bases and V 2 bases, and 8 bases lay outside the gene matches. The CDR3 is made up of 15 amino acids. Germline V gene data show CDR1 as SGHRS and CDR2 as YFSETQ. This CDR3 reads CASSFDGQGWTEAFF. CDR3 coding DNA: TGCGCCAGCAGCTTTGACGGACAGGGTTGGACTGAAGCTTTCTTT.

The chain joins TRBV28 to TRBJ2-7; TRBD2 matches 8 bases. This CDR3 is built from 14 residues. From germline, CDR1 is MDHEN and CDR2 SYDVKM. J lost 2 bases, V lost 10 bases, and 10 bases had no gene match. Written as DNA, the CDR3 is TGTGCCACTGCCTCAGCGGGAGTACCCTACGAGCAGTACTTC. This sequence encodes CATASAGVPYEQYF.

This clone has just a few counts. The chain employs TRBV5-1 and TRBJ1-4, with D uncertain. Per germline, CDR1 SGHRS and CDR2 YFSETQ. This CDR3 has 13 residues. V was trimmed by 4 bases and J by 5 bases, leaving 9 bases between them. For the CDR3, the DNA is TGCGCCAGCAGCCCGGGAGGAAATGAAAAACTGTTTTTT. Translating it yields CASSPGGNEKLFF.

This clone came up once. The chain carries TRBV9 and TRBJ2-5, with 9 bases lining up with TRBD1. Looked up from germline, CDR1 is SGDLS and CDR2 is YYNGEE. Trimming took 0 bases from V and 6 from J; bases not matched to a gene: 9. This CDR3 is 16 amino acids long. The CDR3 sequence is CASSVGNTGGVKTQYF. For the CDR3, the DNA is TGTGCCAGCAGCGTAGGGAATACAGGGGGCGTCAAGACCCAGTACTTC.

This clone appeared once. This chain joins TRBV7-2 and TRBJ1-6; 9 positions agree with TRBD1. Trimming at V came to 2 bases and at J to 9 bases, leaving 8 bases not matched to a gene. The CDR3 is 16 residues long. The germline CDR1 and CDR2 sequences are SGHTA and FQGNSA. In nucleotides, the CDR3 is TGTGCCAGCAGCTTATACAAGGGACAGGGCCTTTCACCCCTCCACTTT. It yields the protein CASSLYKGQGLSPLHF.

This clone was counted a few times. The genes are TRBV5-6 and TRBJ2-1; D possibly corresponds to TRBD2 (7 bases). CDR1 is SGHDT and CDR2 is YYEEEE in the germline V gene. V was shortened by 4 bases and J by 4 bases, with 9 bases between the two germline ends. This CDR3 is 13 amino acids long. The CDR3 spells CASSRGAYNEQFF. The CDR3 nucleotides are TGTGCCAGCAGCCGGGGGGCATACAATGAGCAGTTCTTC.

The chain recombines TRBV7-2 with TRBJ1-5; the match to TRBD1 covers 7 bases. This CDR3 is built from 17 residues. The germline gives CDR1 SGHTA, CDR2 FQGNSA. The trim removed 5 bases at V and 2 bases at J, leaving 12 bases unmatched. The chain's CDR3 is CASSRRGTGAGNQPQHF. The CDR3 nucleotides read TGTGCCAGCAGCCGCCGGGGAACAGGGGCCGGCAATCAGCCCCAGCATTTT.

The chain recombines TRBV29-1 with TRBJ1-2; D might be TRBD1 (5 bases). The V gene's germline CDR1 is SQVTM and CDR2 ANQGSEA. Trimming cost V 5 bases and J 4 bases, with 20 bases left between them. This CDR3 has 15 amino acids. The CDR3 loop is CSVTRLRGSGYGYTF. As DNA, the CDR3 is TGCAGCGTTACCCGGTTGCGGGGGTCGGGCTATGGCTACACCTTC.

V is TRBV27 and J is TRBJ1-2; maybe TRBD1 (6 bases). The CDR3 extends over 18 amino acids. The V gene's germline CDR1 is MNHEY and CDR2 SMNVEV (reference sequence). Trimming removed 2 bases at V and 5 bases at J, with 24 bases between. For the CDR3, the DNA is TGTGCCAGCAGTTTACGCCCCCACAGGGAAGCAGCGTCTTATGGCTACACCTTC. Protein product: CASSLRPHREAASYGYTF.

This clone was counted between two and nine times. The chain links TRBV5-1 to TRBJ2-7; 9 positions agree with TRBD2. The CDR3 contains 16 residues. J gave up 4 bases and V 3 bases, and 11 bases lay outside the gene matches. Germline lookup yields CDR1 SGHRS and CDR2 YFSETQ. CDR3 amino acids: CASSSLAGIPFYEQYF. For the CDR3, the DNA is TGCGCCAGCAGCTCTCTAGCGGGGATCCCGTTTTACGAGCAGTACTTC.

In nucleotides, the CDR3 is TGTGCCAGCTCACTCAGGACAGAGAGACCTAACTATGGCTACACCTTC. Translated: CASSLRTERPNYGYTF. The chain employs TRBV18 and TRBJ1-2, with D possibly TRBD1 on 6 matching bases. There are 16 residues in the CDR3. The V gene lost 4 bases and the J gene lost 0 bases, with 15 bases spanning the gap. Looked up from germline, CDR1 is KGHSH and CDR2 is LQKENI.

This chain links TRBV29-1 with TRBJ2-5; the D gene is possibly TRBD1 (6 bases). V was clipped by 4 bases and J by 4 bases, with 10 bases between them. CDR3 length: 12 amino acids. Germline V gene lookup returns CDR1 SQVTM and CDR2 ANQGSEA. Written as DNA, the CDR3 is TGCAGCGTTGCCCTACAGGGAGAGACCCAGTACTTC. Protein sequence: CSVALQGETQYF. Using reference TRBV29-1 and TRBJ2-5 for the parts outside the CDR3, the full variable domain is SAVISQKPSRDICQRGTSLTIQCQVDSQVTMMFWYRQQPGQSLTLIATANQGSEATYESGFVIDKFPISRPNLTFSTLTVSNMSPEDSSIYLCSVALQGETQYFGPGTRLLVL.

This sequence joins TRBV28 and TRBJ1-5; possibly TRBD1 for D (5 bases). Trimming cost V 3 bases and J 4 bases, with 13 bases left between them. In germline, CDR1 is MDHEN, CDR2 SYDVKM. The CDR3 extends over 15 amino acids. CDR3 region: CASSFTQGNNQPQHF. For the CDR3, the DNA is TGTGCCAGCAGTTTCACCCAGGGCAATAATCAGCCCCAGCATTTT.

This clone was observed a few times. This chain links TRBV4-1 with TRBJ1-1; 8 positions match TRBD1. The V gene's germline CDR1 is MGHRA and CDR2 YSYEKL. The CDR3 consists of 15 residues. Germline trimming cut 4 bases from V and 1 base from J; bases unmatched to any gene: 5. CDR3 DNA sequence: TGCGCCAGCAGCCCAGCGGGACAGGAGAACACTGAAGCTTTCTTT. Translated: CASSPAGQENTEAFF.

The chain carries TRBV27 and TRBJ2-3, with 9 bases aligning to TRBD2. The CDR3 is made up of 15 amino acids. CDR1 MNHEY and CDR2 SMNVEV come from the germline V gene (reference sequence). J lost 2 bases, V lost 11 bases, and 11 bases had no gene match. The CDR3 DNA reads as TGTGCCGCGACAGACCTAGCGGGGAACACAGATACGCAGTATTTT. Encoded protein: CAATDLAGNTDTQYF.